The T cell receptor beta chain under discussion was sequenced for a study of blood T cell repertoires in COVID-19. Study information: Samples of COVID-19 (acute and convalescent) were obtained from the United States, Italy and Spain.

Per germline, CDR1 LGHDT and CDR2 YNNKEL (reference sequence). V trimming: 6 bases; J trimming: 6 bases; junction bases outside the gene matches: 14. This CDR3 is 16 amino acids long. Authors' data handling: From reference gene primer amplification, estimates of nucleated cell counts were derived. Here immunoSEQ multiplex PCR was the method, and the copy in TCRdb shows in-frame clones only, minus some. The DNA was the basis for D and trimming; V, J and clone size are from that table. The data show approximately 97,000 clones, about nine tenths seen once. The TCR sequence derives from a man in his sixties with acute or convalescent COVID-19. V usage is TRBV3-1 (or the pseudogene TRBV3-2) and J usage is TRBJ2-7; 10 nucleotides match TRBD1. The sequenced material came from peripheral blood. CDR3 nucleotides: TGTGCCAGCAGTCGAAACCGGGACAGGGGACCCCTCGAGCAGTACTTC. Amino acid sequence: CASSRNRDRGPLEQYF.